This TCR beta chain is from a study of blood T cell repertoires in COVID-19. For the study at large: The United States, Italy and Spain supplied acute and convalescent COVID-19 samples.

As originally analysed: Counts of nucleated cells, estimated from reference gene primer amplification, were obtained. Sequencing used immunoSEQ multiplex PCR; TCRdb keeps in-frame clones, though not all of them. That table furnishes V, J and clone size, whereas the DNA furnished D and trimming. The table has about 160,000 clones, 75% to 90% seen once. The CDR3 has 14 residues. V lost 0 bases and J lost 4; bases outside the gene matches: 2. Germline CDR1 is LGHNA and CDR2 is YSLEER. The sample taken for sequencing was peripheral blood. The rearrangement uses TRBV4-3 and TRBJ1-2; TRBD1 matches 7 bases. The source of this sequence is a human donor with acute or convalescent COVID-19. The donor label of this sample is uncertain. CDR3 DNA: TGCGCCAGCAGCCAAGAGACAGGGCCCTATGGCTACACCTTC. Translated, it gives CASSQETGPYGYTF.